Here is one TCR beta chain with its context. Its antigen is unknown. TCRdb's copy holds only in-frame clones and misses some; the assay was immunoSEQ multiplex PCR. The sample has roughly 120,000 clones; around 90% are singletons. This entry comes from a study of graft-versus-host responses after intestinal transplantation. V lost 5 bases and J 5 bases, leaving 10 bases between the germline ends. Germline V gene sequence: CDR1 LNHDA, CDR2 SQIVND (reference sequence). CDR3 length: 13 residues. The material was unstimulated CD4+ T cells sorted from spleen or lymph node cells, obtained before transplant. This sequence joins TRBV19 and TRBJ1-5; D remains ambiguous. This clonotype was sampled from a human donor who was the organ donor for an intestinal transplant. The CDR3 DNA reads as TGTGCCAGTAGTCCAGACCCCGATCAGCCCCAGCATTTT. As protein: CASSPDPDQPQHF.